This entry describes one T cell receptor (beta chain). This entry belongs to a study of blood T cell repertoires in COVID-19. Study-level information: Samples came from the United States, Italy and Spain, spanning acute and convalescent COVID-19.

Followed over time, Seattle patients had been enrolled while infection was active. Authors' methods: Estimated nucleated cell counts came from reference gene primer amplification. Clones were sequenced by immunoSEQ multiplex PCR, and TCRdb holds only the in-frame ones, with some missing. That table supplies the V and J calls and clone size; D and trimming were determined from the DNA. The table includes 410,000 or so clones, around 91% detected once. The V gene's germline CDR1 is SGHRS and CDR2 YFSETQ. V lost 3 bases to trimming and J lost 1 base; unmatched junction nucleotides: 10. The length of the CDR3 is 16 residues.

This sequence was found in a woman aged 40-49 years with COVID-19, enrolled during active disease. The V gene is TRBV5-1, the J gene TRBJ2-7; TRBD1 matches 7 bases. The source material was peripheral blood. CDR3 bases: TGCGCCAGCAGCTCCAAAGGACAGGTTATTTCCTACGAGCAGTACTTC. Amino acid sequence: CASSSKGQVISYEQYF.